This paragraph reports one T cell receptor (beta chain). The source of the sample is a study of T cell changes during pregnancy in multiple sclerosis. The data were produced by immunoSEQ multiplex PCR, yet TCRdb's version contains in-frame clones alone and is incomplete. The sample has approximately 85,000 clones; less than 95% are singletons. V was clipped by 3 bases and J by 2 bases; unmatched bases: 7. The CDR3 has 16 amino acids. Germline V gene data show CDR1 as SEHNR and CDR2 as FQNEAQ (reference sequence). The sequenced sample was peripheral blood, obtained in the third trimester of pregnancy. V and J are TRBV7-9 and TRBJ2-3; 8 nucleotides line up with TRBD2. This clonotype was obtained from a female donor with multiple sclerosis, enrolled in a pregnancy study. Written as DNA, the CDR3 is TGTGCCAGCAGCTTTCAACTAGCGGCGACCACAGATACGCAGTATTTT. Its translation is CASSFQLAATTDTQYF.